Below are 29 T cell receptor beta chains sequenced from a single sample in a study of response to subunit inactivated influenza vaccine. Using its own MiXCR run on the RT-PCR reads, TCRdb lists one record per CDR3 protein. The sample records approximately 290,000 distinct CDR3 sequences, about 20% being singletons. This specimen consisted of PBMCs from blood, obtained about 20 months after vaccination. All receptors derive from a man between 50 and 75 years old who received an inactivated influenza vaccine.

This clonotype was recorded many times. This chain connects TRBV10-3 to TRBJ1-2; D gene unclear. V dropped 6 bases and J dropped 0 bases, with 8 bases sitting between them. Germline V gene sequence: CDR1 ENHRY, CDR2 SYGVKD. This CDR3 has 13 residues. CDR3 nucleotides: TGTGCCATCAGAGGAAAAGCTAACTATGGCTACACCTTC. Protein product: CAIRGKANYGYTF.

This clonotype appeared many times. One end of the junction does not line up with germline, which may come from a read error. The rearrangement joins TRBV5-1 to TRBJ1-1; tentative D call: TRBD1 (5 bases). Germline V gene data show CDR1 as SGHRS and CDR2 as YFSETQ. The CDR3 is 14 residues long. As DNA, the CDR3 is TGTGCCAGCTCACTGGGGGGGGGTGGCACTGAAGCTTTCTTT. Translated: CASSLGGGGTEAFF.

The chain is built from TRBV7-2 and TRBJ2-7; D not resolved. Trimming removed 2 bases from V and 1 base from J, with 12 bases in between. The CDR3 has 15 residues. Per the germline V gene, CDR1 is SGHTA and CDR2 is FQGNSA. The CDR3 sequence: CASSLSFGISYEQYF. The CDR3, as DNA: TGTGCCAGCAGCTTAAGTTTTGGGATTTCCTACGAGCAGTACTTC.

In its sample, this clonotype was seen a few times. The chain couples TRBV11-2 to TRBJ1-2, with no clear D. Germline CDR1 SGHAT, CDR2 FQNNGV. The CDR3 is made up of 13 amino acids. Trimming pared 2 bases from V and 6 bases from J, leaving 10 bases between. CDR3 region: CASSLRLVDGYTF. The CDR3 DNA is TGTGCCAGCAGCTTACGTCTTGTGGATGGCTACACCTTC. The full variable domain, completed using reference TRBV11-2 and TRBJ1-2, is EAGVAQSPRYKIIEKRQSVAFWCNPISGHATLYWYQQILGQGPKLLIQFQNNGVVDDSQLPKDRFSAERLKGVDSTLKIQPAKLEDSAVYLCASSLRLVDGYTFGSGTRLTVV.

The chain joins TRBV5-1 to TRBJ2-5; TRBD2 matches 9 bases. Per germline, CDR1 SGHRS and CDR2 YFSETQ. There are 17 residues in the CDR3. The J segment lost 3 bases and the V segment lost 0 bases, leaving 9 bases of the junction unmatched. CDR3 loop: CASSLALIAGVKETQYF. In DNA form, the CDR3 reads TGCGCCAGCAGCTTGGCGCTGATAGCGGGGGTTAAAGAGACCCAGTACTTC.

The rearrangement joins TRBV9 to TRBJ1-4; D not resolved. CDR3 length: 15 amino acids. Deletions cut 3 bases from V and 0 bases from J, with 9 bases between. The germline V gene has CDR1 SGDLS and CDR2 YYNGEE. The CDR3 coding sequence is TGTGCCAGCAGCGCCCGAGGATCAACTAATGAAAAACTGTTTTTT. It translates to CASSARGSTNEKLFF.

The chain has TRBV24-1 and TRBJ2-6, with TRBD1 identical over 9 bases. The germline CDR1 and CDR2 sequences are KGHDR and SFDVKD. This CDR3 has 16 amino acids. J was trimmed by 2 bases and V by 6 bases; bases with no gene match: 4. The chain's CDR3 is CATSPGTGPGANVLTF. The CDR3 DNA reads TGTGCCACCAGTCCGGGGACAGGGCCTGGGGCCAACGTCCTGACTTTC.

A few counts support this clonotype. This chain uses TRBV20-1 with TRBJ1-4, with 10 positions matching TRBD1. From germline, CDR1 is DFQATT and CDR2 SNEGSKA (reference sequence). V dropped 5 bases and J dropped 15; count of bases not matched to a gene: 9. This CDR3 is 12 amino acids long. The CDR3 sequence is CSAWTGGKGVFF. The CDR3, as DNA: TGCAGTGCTTGGACAGGGGGAAAGGGGGTGTTTTTT.

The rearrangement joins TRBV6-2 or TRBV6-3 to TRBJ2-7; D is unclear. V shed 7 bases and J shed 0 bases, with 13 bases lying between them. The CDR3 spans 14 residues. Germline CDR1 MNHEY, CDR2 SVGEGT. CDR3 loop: CASIRGGTSYEQYF. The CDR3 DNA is TGTGCCAGCATAAGAGGTGGCACCTCCTACGAGCAGTACTTC.

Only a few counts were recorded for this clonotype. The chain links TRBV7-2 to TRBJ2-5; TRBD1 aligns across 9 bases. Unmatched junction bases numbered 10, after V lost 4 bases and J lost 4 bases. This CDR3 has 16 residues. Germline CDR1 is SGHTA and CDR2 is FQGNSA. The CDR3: CASSSGTGNTGETQYF. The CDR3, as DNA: TGTGCCAGCAGCTCCGGGACAGGGAACACCGGAGAGACCCAGTACTTC.

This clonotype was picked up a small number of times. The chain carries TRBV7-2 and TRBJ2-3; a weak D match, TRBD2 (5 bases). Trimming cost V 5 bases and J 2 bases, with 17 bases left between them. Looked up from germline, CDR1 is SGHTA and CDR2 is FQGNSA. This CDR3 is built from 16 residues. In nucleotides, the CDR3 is TGTGCCAGCAGCATGAGAGAGCGGAAAAACACAGATACGCAGTATTTT. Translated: CASSMRERKNTDTQYF. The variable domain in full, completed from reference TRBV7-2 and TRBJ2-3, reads GAGVSQSPSNKVTEKGKDVELRCDPISGHTALYWYRQSLGQGLEFLIYFQGNSAPDKSGLPSDRFSAERTGGSVSTLTIQRTQQEDSAVYLCASSMRERKNTDTQYFGPGTRLTVL.

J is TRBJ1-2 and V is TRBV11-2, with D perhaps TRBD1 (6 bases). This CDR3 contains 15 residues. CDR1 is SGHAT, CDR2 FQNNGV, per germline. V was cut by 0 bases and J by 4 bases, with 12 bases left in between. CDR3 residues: CASSLERQGFYGYTF. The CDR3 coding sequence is TGTGCCAGCAGCTTAGAGCGGCAGGGGTTCTATGGCTACACCTTC. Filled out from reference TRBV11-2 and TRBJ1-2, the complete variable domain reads EAGVAQSPRYKIIEKRQSVAFWCNPISGHATLYWYQQILGQGPKLLIQFQNNGVVDDSQLPKDRFSAERLKGVDSTLKIQPAKLEDSAVYLCASSLERQGFYGYTFGSGTRLTVV.

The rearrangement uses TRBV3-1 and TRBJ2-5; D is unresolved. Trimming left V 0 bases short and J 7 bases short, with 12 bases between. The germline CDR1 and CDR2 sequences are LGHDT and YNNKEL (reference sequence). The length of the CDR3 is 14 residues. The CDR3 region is CASSQDTSSRTQYF. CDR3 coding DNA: TGTGCCAGCAGCCAAGATACCAGCAGCCGGACCCAGTACTTC.

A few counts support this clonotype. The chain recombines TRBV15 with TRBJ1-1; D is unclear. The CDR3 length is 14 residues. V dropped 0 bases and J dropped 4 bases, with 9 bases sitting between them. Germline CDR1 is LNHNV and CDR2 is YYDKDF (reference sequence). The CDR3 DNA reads TGTGCCACCAGCAGAGAGGGCTTGGGCACTGAAGCTTTCTTT. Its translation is CATSREGLGTEAFF.

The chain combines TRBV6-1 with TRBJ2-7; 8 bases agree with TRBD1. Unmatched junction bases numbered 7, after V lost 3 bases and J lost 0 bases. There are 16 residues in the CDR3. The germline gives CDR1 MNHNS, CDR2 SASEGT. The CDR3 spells CASSERGGQGSYEQYF. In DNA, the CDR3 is TGTGCCAGCAGTGAGCGAGGCGGACAGGGCTCCTACGAGCAGTACTTC.

The chain's CDR3 is CASSLRTGGRNSPLHF. DNA for the CDR3: TGTGCCAGCAGTTTGAGGACAGGGGGCAGAAATTCACCCCTCCACTTT. The chain is built from TRBV27 and TRBJ1-6, with 11 bases matching TRBD1. The length of the CDR3 is 16 residues. The J segment lost 7 bases and the V segment lost 3 bases, leaving 5 bases of the junction unmatched. Germline CDR1 reads MNHEY; CDR2 reads SMNVEV (reference sequence).

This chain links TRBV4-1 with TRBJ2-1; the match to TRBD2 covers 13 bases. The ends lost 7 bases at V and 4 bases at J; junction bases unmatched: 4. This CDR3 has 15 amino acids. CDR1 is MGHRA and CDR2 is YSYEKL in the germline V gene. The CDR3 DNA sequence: TGCGCCAGCACCACGACTAGCGGGGGGTACAATGAGCAGTTCTTC. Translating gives CASTTTSGGYNEQFF.

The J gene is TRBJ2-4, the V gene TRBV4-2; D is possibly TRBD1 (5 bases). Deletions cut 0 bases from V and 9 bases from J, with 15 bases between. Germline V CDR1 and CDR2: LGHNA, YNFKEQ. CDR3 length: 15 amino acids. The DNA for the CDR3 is TGTGCCAGCAGCCAAGATTGGCAGGGTAGTCGCATTCAGTACTTC. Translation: CASSQDWQGSRIQYF.

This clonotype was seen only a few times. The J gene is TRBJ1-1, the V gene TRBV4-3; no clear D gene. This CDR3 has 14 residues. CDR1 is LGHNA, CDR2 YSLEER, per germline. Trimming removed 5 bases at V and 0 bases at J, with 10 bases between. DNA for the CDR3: TGCGCCAGCAGCGGTGGAATCGTGAACACTGAAGCTTTCTTT. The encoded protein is CASSGGIVNTEAFF.

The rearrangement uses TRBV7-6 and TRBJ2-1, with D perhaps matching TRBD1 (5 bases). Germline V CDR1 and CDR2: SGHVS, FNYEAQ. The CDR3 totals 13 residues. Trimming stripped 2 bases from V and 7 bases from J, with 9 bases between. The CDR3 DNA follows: TGTGCCAGCAGCTTATGGGGCATTAATGAGCAGTTCTTC. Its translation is CASSLWGINEQFF.

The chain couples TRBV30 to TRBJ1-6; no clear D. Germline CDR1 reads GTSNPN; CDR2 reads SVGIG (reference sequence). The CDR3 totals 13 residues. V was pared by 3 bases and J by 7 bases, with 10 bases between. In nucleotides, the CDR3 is TGTGCCTGGAGCTTGGATGTCAATTCACCCCTCCACTTT. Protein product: CAWSLDVNSPLHF.

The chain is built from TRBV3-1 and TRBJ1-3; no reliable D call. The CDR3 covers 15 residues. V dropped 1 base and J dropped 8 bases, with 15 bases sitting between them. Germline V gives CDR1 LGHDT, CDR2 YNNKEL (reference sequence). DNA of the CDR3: TGTGCCAGCAGCCAAGTTAGGACTTGGATGGACACCATATATTTT. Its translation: CASSQVRTWMDTIYF.

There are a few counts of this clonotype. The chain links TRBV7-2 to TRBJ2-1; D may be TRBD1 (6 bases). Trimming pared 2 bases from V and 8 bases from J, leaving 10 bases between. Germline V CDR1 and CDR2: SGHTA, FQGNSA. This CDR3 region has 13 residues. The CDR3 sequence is CASSLRGIDEQFF. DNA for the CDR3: TGTGCCAGCAGCTTAAGGGGGATCGATGAGCAGTTCTTC.

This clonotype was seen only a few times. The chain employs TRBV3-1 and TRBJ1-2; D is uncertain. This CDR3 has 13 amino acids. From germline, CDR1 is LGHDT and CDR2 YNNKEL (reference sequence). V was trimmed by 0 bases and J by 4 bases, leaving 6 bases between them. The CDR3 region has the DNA TGTGCCAGCAGCCAAGACCCTAGCTATGGCTACACCTTC. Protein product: CASSQDPSYGYTF.

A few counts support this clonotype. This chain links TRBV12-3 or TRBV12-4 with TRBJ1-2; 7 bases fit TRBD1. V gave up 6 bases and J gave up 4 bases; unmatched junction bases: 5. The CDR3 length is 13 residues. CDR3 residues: CASRSGQLYGYTF. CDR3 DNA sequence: TGTGCCAGCAGATCGGGACAGCTCTATGGCTACACCTTC.

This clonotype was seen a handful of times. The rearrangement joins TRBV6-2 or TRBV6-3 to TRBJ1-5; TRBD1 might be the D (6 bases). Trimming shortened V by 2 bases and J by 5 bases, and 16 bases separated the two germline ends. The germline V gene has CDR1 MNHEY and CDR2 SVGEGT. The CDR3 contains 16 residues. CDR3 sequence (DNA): TGTGCCAGCAGTTACGTTTCGGGACACTACGATCAGCCCCAGCATTTT. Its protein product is CASSYVSGHYDQPQHF.

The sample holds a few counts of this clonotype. This CDR3 is CASTLPTDFYGYTF. CDR3 sequence (DNA): TGTGCCAGCACCCTCCCGACAGACTTCTATGGCTACACCTTC. V gene TRBV7-2 combines with J gene TRBJ1-2; TRBD1 might be the D (5 bases). Trimming left V 7 bases short and J 4 bases short, with 16 bases between. In germline, CDR1 is SGHTA, CDR2 FQGNSA. This CDR3 spans 14 amino acids. Variable domain in full (rest from reference TRBV7-2 and TRBJ1-2): GAGVSQSPSNKVTEKGKDVELRCDPISGHTALYWYRQSLGQGLEFLIYFQGNSAPDKSGLPSDRFSAERTGGSVSTLTIQRTQQEDSAVYLCASTLPTDFYGYTFGSGTRLTVV.

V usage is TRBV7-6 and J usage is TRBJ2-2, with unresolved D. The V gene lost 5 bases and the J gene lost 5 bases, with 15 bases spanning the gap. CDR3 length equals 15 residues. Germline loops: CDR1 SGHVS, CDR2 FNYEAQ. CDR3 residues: CASSPAVYNTGELFF. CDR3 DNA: TGTGCCAGCAGCCCTGCGGTTTACAATACCGGGGAGCTGTTTTTT.

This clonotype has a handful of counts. CDR3 DNA sequence: TGCAGTGCTAGATTCCGGGGGGAGCGCCCCGAGGACTATGGCTACACCTTC. Amino acids: CSARFRGERPEDYGYTF. This chain connects TRBV20-1 to TRBJ1-2; possibly TRBD1 for D (5 bases). This CDR3 spans 17 amino acids. The V end was cut by 2 bases, the J end by 3 bases, with 22 bases between. Germline V gives CDR1 DFQATT, CDR2 SNEGSKA (reference sequence).